The T cell receptor beta chain described here comes from a study of blood T cell repertoires in COVID-19. About the study: The study drew acute and convalescent COVID-19 samples from the United States, Italy and Spain. Sample material is recorded as cDNA or gDNA derived from T cells, B-cell-depleted T cells, or PBMCs.

The method was immunoSEQ multiplex PCR; TCRdb's version includes in-frame clones alone and lacks a portion of them. The sample lists approximately 190,000 clones; 70% to 90% were seen once. The CDR3 contains 16 residues. Germline V gives CDR1 LGHDT, CDR2 YNNKEL (reference sequence). V lost 0 bases and J 2 bases, leaving 8 bases between the germline ends. The receptor was isolated from a woman in her 40s who had recovered from COVID-19. Sequencing was carried out using peripheral blood. This chain connects TRBV3-1 (or the pseudogene TRBV3-2) to TRBJ2-6, with D perhaps matching TRBD2 (5 bases). DNA of the CDR3: TGTGCCAGCAGCCAAGATTTGGAGGCTGGGGCCAACGTCCTGACTTTC. It translates to CASSQDLEAGANVLTF.